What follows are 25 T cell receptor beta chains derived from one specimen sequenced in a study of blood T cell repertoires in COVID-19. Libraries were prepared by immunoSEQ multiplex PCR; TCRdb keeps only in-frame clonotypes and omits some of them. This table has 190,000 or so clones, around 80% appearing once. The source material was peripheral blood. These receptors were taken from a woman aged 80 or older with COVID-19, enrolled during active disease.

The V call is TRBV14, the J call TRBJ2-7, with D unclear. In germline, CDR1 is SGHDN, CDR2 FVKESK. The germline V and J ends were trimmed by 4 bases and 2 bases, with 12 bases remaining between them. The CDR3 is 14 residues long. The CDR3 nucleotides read TGTGCCAGCAGCCGTACGGTACCTCCCTACGAGCAGTACTTC. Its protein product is CASSRTVPPYEQYF.

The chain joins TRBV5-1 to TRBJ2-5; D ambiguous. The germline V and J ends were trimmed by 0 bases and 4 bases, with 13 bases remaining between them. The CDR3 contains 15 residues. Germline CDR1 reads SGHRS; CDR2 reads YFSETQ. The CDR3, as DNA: TGCGCCAGCAGCTTGGCCCTCGCCCTGAGAGAGACCCAGTACTTC. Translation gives CASSLALALRETQYF.

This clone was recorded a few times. CDR3 amino acids: CASSFSGTTNEKLFF. CDR3 coding DNA: TGTGCCAGCAGCTTTTCAGGGACAACTAATGAAAAACTGTTTTTT. V and J are TRBV7-9 and TRBJ1-4; TRBD1 might be the D (5 bases). Trimming took 3 bases from V and 0 from J, leaving 8 bases between them. The CDR3 has 15 residues. Germline V gene lookup returns CDR1 SEHNR and CDR2 FQNEAQ (reference sequence).

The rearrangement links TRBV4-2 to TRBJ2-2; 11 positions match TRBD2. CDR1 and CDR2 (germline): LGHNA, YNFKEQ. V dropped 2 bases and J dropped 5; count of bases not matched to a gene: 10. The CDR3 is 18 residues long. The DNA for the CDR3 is TGTGCCAGCAGCCAACTTACCATTACTAGCGGGAGAACCGGGGAGCTGTTTTTT. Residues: CASSQLTITSGRTGELFF.

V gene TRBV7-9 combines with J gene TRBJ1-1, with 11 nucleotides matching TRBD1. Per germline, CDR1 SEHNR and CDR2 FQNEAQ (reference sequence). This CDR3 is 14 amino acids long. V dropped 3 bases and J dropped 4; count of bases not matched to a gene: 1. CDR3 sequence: CASSFGTGGTEAFF. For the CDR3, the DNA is TGTGCCAGCAGCTTTGGGACAGGGGGCACTGAAGCTTTCTTT.

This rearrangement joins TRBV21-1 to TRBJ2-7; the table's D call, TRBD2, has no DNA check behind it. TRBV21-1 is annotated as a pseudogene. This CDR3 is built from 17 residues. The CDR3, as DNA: TGTGCCAGCAGCCCTTCCGCTCGGACGGGAAGCTCCTACGAGCAGTACTTC. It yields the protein CASSPSARTGSSYEQYF.

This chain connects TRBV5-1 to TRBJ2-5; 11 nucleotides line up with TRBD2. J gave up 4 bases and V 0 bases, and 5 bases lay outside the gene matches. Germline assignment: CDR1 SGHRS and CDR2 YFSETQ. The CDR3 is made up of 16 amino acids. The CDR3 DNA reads TGCGCCAGCAGCTTGGCCAGGCTAGCGGGAGGAGAGACCCAGTACTTC. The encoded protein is CASSLARLAGGETQYF.

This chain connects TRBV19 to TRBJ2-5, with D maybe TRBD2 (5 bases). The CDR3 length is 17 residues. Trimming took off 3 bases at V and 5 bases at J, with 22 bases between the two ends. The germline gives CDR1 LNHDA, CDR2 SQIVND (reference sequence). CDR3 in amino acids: CASSIAARRGGGETQYF. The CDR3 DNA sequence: TGTGCCAGTAGTATCGCGGCCAGGAGAGGTGGCGGGGAGACCCAGTACTTC.

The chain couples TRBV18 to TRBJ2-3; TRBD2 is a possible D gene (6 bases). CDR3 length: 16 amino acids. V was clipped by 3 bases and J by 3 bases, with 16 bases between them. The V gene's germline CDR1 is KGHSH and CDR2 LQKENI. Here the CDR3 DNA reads TGTGCCAGCTCACCGGAGGGGACTCCACTAACAGATACGCAGTATTTT. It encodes CASSPEGTPLTDTQYF.

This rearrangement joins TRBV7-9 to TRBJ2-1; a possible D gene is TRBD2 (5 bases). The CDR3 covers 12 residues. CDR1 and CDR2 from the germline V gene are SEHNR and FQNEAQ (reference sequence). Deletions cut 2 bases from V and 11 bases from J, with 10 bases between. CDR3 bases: TGTGCCAGCAGCTTAAACGGGGAAAAGCAGTTCTTC. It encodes CASSLNGEKQFF.

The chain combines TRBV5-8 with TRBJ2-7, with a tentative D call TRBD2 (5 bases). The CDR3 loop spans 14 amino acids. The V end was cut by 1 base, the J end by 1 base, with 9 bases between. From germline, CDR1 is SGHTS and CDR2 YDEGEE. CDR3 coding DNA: TGTGCCAGCAGCTTGATGAGGGCATCCTACGAGCAGTACTTC. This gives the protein CASSLMRASYEQYF.

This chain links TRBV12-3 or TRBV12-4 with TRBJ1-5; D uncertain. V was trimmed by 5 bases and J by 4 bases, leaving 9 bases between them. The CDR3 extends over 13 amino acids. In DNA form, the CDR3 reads TGTGCCAGCAGTACGACGGAGAATCAGCCCCAGCATTTT. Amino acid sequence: CASSTTENQPQHF.

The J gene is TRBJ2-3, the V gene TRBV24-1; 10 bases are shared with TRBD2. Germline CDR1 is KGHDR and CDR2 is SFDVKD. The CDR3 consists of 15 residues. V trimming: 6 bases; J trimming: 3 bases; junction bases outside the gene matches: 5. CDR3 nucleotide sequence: TGTGCCACCAGTCTAGCGGGAGAAGGGACAGATACGCAGTATTTT. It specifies CATSLAGEGTDTQYF.

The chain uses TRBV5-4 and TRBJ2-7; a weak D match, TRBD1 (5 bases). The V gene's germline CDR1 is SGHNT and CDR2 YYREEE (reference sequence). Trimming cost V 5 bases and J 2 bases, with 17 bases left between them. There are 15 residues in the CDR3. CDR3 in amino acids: CASSLLLTDTYEQYF. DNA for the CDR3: TGTGCCAGCAGTCTCTTACTGACGGACACCTACGAGCAGTACTTC.

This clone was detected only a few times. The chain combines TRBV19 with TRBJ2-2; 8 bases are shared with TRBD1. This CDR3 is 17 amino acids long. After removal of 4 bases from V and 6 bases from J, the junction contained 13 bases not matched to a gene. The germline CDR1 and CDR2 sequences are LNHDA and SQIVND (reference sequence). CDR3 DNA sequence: TGTGCCAGTAGTACGCCGGGTCCAGGGGGCGCCGCCGGGGAGCTGTTTTTT. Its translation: CASSTPGPGGAAGELFF.

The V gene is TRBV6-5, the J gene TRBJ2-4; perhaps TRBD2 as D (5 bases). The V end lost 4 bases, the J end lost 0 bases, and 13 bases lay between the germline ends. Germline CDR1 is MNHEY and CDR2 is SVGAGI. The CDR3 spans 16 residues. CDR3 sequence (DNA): TGTGCCAGCAGTTTTGGACTTCTCCTAGCCAAAAACATTCAGTACTTC. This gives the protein CASSFGLLLAKNIQYF.

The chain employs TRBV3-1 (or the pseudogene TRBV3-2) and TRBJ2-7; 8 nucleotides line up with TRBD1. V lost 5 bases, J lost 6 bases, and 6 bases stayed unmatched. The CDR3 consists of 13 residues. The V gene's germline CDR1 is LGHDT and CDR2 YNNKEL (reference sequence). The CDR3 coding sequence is TGTGCCAGCAGCTCATCGACAGGGGCCGAGCAGTACTTC. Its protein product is CASSSSTGAEQYF.

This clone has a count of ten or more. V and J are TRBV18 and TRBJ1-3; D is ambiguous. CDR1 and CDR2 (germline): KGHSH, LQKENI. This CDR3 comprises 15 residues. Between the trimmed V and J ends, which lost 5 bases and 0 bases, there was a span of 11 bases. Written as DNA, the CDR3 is TGTGCCAGCTCATCTGGGCCAAGCTCTGGAAACACCATATATTTT. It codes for CASSSGPSSGNTIYF. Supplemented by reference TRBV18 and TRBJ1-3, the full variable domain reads NAGVMQNPRHLVRRRGQEARLRCSPMKGHSHVYWYRQLPEEGLKFMVYLQKENIIDESGMPKERFSAEFPKEGPSILRIQQVVRGDSAAYFCASSSGPSSGNTIYFGEGSWLTVV.

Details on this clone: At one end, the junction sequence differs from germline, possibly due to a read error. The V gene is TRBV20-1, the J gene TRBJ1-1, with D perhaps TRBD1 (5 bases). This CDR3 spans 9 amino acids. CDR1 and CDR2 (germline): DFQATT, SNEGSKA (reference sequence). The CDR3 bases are TGCAGTGCTAGCCCCCTTAGGGGCTTT. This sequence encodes CSASPLRGF.

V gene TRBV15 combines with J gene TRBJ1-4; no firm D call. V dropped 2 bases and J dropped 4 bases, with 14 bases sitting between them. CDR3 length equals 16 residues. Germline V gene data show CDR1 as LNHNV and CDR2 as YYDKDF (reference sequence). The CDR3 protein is CATSRSGLAGNEKLFF. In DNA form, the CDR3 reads TGTGCCACCAGCAGAAGTGGACTAGCGGGTAATGAAAAACTGTTTTTT.

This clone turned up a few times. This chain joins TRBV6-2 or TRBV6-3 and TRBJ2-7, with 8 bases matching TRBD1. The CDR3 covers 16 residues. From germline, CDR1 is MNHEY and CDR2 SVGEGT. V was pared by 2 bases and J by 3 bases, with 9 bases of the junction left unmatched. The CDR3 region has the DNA TGTGCCAGCAGTTACATCCAAGGGACAGGCCACTACGAGCAGTACTTC. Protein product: CASSYIQGTGHYEQYF.

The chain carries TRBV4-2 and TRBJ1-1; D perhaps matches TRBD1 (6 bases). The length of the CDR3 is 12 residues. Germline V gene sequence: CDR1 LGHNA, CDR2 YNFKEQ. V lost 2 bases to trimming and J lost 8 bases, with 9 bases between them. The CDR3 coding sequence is TGTGCCAGCAGCCAACCCGGACAGGAAGCTTTCTTT. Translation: CASSQPGQEAFF.

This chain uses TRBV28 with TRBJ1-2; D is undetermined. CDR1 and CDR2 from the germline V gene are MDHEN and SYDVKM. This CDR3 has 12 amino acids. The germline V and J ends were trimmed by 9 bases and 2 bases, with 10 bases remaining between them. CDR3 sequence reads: CASSTVNYGYTF. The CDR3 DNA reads TGTGCCAGTAGTACAGTGAACTATGGCTACACCTTC.

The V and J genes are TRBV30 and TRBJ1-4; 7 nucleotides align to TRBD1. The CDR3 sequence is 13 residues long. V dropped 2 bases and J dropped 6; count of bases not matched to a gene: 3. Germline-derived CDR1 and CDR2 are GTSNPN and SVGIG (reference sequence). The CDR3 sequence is CAWSPQGDEKLFF. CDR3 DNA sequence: TGTGCCTGGAGTCCCCAGGGGGATGAAAAACTGTTTTTT.

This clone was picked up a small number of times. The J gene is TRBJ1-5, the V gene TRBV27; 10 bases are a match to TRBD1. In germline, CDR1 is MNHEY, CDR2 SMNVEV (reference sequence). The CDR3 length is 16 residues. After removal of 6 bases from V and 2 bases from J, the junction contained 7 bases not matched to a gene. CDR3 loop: CASSLLGTGGNQPQHF. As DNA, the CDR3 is TGTGCCAGCAGCCTACTAGGGACAGGGGGCAATCAGCCCCAGCATTTT.